The 23 T cell receptor beta chains in this list originate from one sample, sequenced in a study of blood T cell repertoires in COVID-19. Only in-frame clones appear in the TCRdb table, and some are missing; sequencing was by immunoSEQ multiplex PCR. In the table there are about 130,000 clones, 70% to 85% of which are singletons. What was sequenced was peripheral blood. These receptor sequences come from a woman in her forties or fifties with acute or convalescent COVID-19.

This chain links TRBV7-8 with TRBJ1-1; the D is unclear. The germline V gene has CDR1 SGHVS and CDR2 FQNEAQ. Trimming shortened V by 5 bases and J by 4 bases, and 8 bases separated the two germline ends. The CDR3 covers 12 residues. The CDR3 protein is CASSIPGTEAFF. The CDR3 nucleotides are TGTGCCAGCAGCATCCCAGGCACTGAAGCTTTCTTT.

This clone was observed at least ten times. This chain joins TRBV30 and TRBJ1-2; TRBD1 agrees at 7 bases. Per germline, CDR1 GTSNPN and CDR2 SVGIG (reference sequence). The CDR3 has 14 amino acids. The V segment lost 4 bases and the J segment 3 bases; nucleotides outside the gene matches: 8. The CDR3 DNA reads as TGTGCCTGGATACAGGACAGGCGACACTATGGCTACACCTTC. This translates into CAWIQDRRHYGYTF.

This clone appeared a few times. The chain joins TRBV19 to TRBJ2-3; 8 nucleotides line up with TRBD1. The CDR3 sequence is 15 residues long. V was pared by 0 bases and J by 5 bases, with 4 bases of the junction left unmatched. CDR1 LNHDA and CDR2 SQIVND come from the germline V gene (reference sequence). Written as DNA, the CDR3 is TGTGCCAGTAGTATAGACAGGGGGCCGGAAGATACGCAGTATTTT. As protein: CASSIDRGPEDTQYF.

V is TRBV2 and J is TRBJ2-6; 8 nucleotides align to TRBD1. There are 18 residues in the CDR3. The V segment lost 8 bases and the J segment 0 bases; nucleotides outside the gene matches: 12. Germline V gene sequence: CDR1 SNHLY, CDR2 FYNNEI. This chain's CDR3 is CASWDRYTLRSGANVLTF. CDR3 coding DNA: TGTGCCAGCTGGGACAGGTACACCTTACGCTCTGGGGCCAACGTCCTGACTTTC.

This chain connects TRBV5-4 to TRBJ1-6; no clear D gene. The CDR3 runs to 14 residues. Trimming pared 2 bases from V and 7 bases from J, leaving 10 bases between. The germline V gene has CDR1 SGHNT and CDR2 YYREEE (reference sequence). As DNA, the CDR3 is TGTGCCAGCAGCTTCCGGGAAAACAATTCACCCCTCCACTTT. Amino acid sequence: CASSFRENNSPLHF.

As DNA, the CDR3 is TGTGCCAGCAGTCCCTCGGGGGGATCTGGAAACACCATATATTTT. Encoded protein: CASSPSGGSGNTIYF. The chain links TRBV6-2 or TRBV6-3 to TRBJ1-3; D is perhaps TRBD1 (5 bases). Deletions cut 5 bases from V and 1 base from J, with 12 bases between. Germline V gives CDR1 MNHEY, CDR2 SVGEGT. This CDR3 is 15 amino acids long.

In this sample, this clone turned up once. The chain's CDR3 is CASSLSSTGGNTIYF. CDR3 nucleotide sequence: TGTGCCAGCAGTTTAAGCTCTACGGGTGGAAACACCATATATTTT. The chain is built from TRBV28 and TRBJ1-3, with unresolved D. Germline CDR1 reads MDHEN; CDR2 reads SYDVKM. This CDR3 is built from 15 residues. Trimming pared 2 bases from V and 3 bases from J, leaving 11 bases between.

This chain connects TRBV5-6 to TRBJ1-2; D possibly corresponds to TRBD1 (5 bases). Germline-derived CDR1 and CDR2 are SGHDT and YYEEEE. V lost 6 bases, J lost 4 bases, and 16 bases lay in between. This CDR3 has 14 amino acids. The CDR3 loop reads CASTDRQGGYGYTF. The DNA of the CDR3 is TGTGCCAGCACCGATAGGCAGGGAGGCTATGGCTACACCTTC.

This chain connects TRBV12-5 to TRBJ1-1, with D possibly being TRBD1 (6 bases). Trimming removed 5 bases at V and 1 base at J, with 14 bases between. From germline, CDR1 is LGHNT and CDR2 FRNRAP. This CDR3 has 15 amino acids. As DNA, the CDR3 is TGTGCTAGTGGTCTTTACAGGGTTGGGAACACTGAAGCTTTCTTT. Amino acid sequence: CASGLYRVGNTEAFF.

The chain links TRBV23-1 to TRBJ2-3, with 10 bases identical to TRBD1. TRBV23-1 is marked as an open reading frame, function uncertain. This CDR3 has 16 residues. Trimming at V came to 4 bases and at J to 5 bases, leaving 9 bases not matched to a gene. The CDR3 region is CASSPPGTGEVDTQYF. Written as DNA, the CDR3 is TGCGCCAGCAGTCCGCCCGGGACAGGGGAGGTAGATACGCAGTATTTT.

J is TRBJ2-1 and V is TRBV5-1; 12 nucleotides match TRBD2. The CDR3 is 19 amino acids. The germline CDR1 and CDR2 sequences are SGHRS and YFSETQ. With 4 bases clipped from V and 9 bases from J, the junction kept 20 bases outside the gene matches. DNA for the CDR3: TGCGCCAGCAGCGGCCGGCCAATCCTACGGCTAGCGGGGGGGCTTGAGCAGTTCTTC. It is translated as CASSGRPILRLAGGLEQFF.

J is TRBJ1-2 and V is TRBV19; D gene unclear. V dropped 4 bases and J dropped 4 bases, with 19 bases sitting between them. Looked up from germline, CDR1 is LNHDA and CDR2 is SQIVND (reference sequence). There are 16 residues in the CDR3. CDR3 region: CASSTSFDGGIYGYTF. CDR3 nucleotide sequence: TGTGCCAGTAGTACCTCCTTCGATGGAGGGATCTATGGCTACACCTTC.

The V call is TRBV5-1, the J call TRBJ2-2; TRBD1 is a possible D gene (5 bases). The CDR3 spans 14 residues. Trimming stripped 2 bases from V and 1 base from J, with 6 bases between. CDR1 is SGHRS and CDR2 is YFSETQ in the germline V gene. The CDR3 is CASSFDRNTGELFF. CDR3 DNA sequence: TGCGCCAGCAGCTTTGACAGGAACACCGGGGAGCTGTTTTTT.

The chain joins TRBV30 to TRBJ2-2, with D perhaps TRBD1 (5 bases). Germline V gives CDR1 GTSNPN, CDR2 SVGIG (reference sequence). The V end lost 4 bases, the J end lost 2 bases, and 14 bases lay between the germline ends. The CDR3 is made up of 15 amino acids. The CDR3 reads CAWKGDRTNTGELFF. CDR3 bases: TGTGCCTGGAAAGGAGACAGAACTAACACCGGGGAGCTGTTTTTT.

In nucleotides, the CDR3 is TGTGCCATCAGTGAGAGGACGACAGGGCTCTCTAATTCACCCCTCCACTTT. This encodes CAISERTTGLSNSPLHF. The gene calls are TRBV10-3 and TRBJ1-6; 7 bases are shared with TRBD1. Germline assignment: CDR1 ENHRY and CDR2 SYGVKD. After removal of 2 bases from V and 6 bases from J, the junction contained 10 bases not matched to a gene. CDR3 length: 17 residues.

The V gene is TRBV27, the J gene TRBJ2-7; a possible D gene is TRBD1 (5 bases). This CDR3 is 14 amino acids long. Looked up from germline, CDR1 is MNHEY and CDR2 is SMNVEV (reference sequence). Between the trimmed V and J ends, which lost 6 bases and 0 bases, there was a span of 12 bases. The CDR3 region has the DNA TGTGCCAGCAGGAGACAGATATTCTCCTACGAGCAGTACTTC. Protein sequence: CASRRQIFSYEQYF.

The chain joins TRBV6-5 to TRBJ1-5; D is ambiguous. The germline V gene encodes CDR1 MNHEY and CDR2 SVGAGI. V lost 4 bases, J lost 5 bases, and 12 bases lay in between. CDR3 length: 14 amino acids. Here the CDR3 DNA reads TGTGCCAGCAGTTTTCAATCACGGGATCAGCCCCAGCATTTT. Translated: CASSFQSRDQPQHF.

The V gene is TRBV6-6, the J gene TRBJ2-7; D possibly corresponds to TRBD2 (7 bases). This CDR3 has 14 amino acids. The germline V and J ends were trimmed by 2 bases and 4 bases, with 12 bases remaining between them. Germline V lookup: CDR1 MNHNY, CDR2 SVGAGI (reference sequence). CDR3 amino acids: CASSYVAGAYEQYF. The DNA of the CDR3 is TGTGCCAGCAGTTACGTGGCGGGGGCATACGAGCAGTACTTC.

This clone showed up just once. The rearrangement joins TRBV2 to TRBJ2-7, with D uncertain. Deletions cut 0 bases from V and 2 bases from J, with 8 bases between. CDR1 SNHLY and CDR2 FYNNEI come from the germline V gene. This CDR3 region has 14 residues. This CDR3 reads CASSEAQATYEQYF. CDR3 bases: TGTGCCAGCAGTGAAGCGCAGGCTACCTACGAGCAGTACTTC. The full variable domain, with the rest looked up from reference TRBV2 and TRBJ2-7, is EPEVTQTPSHQVTQMGQEVILRCVPISNHLYFYWYRQILGQKVEFLVSFYNNEISEKSEIFDDQFSVERPDGSNFTLKIRSTKLEDSAMYFCASSEAQATYEQYFGPGTRLTVT.

The rearrangement joins TRBV7-9 to TRBJ1-6; TRBD1 matches at 7 bases. The germline V gene encodes CDR1 SEHNR and CDR2 FQNEAQ (reference sequence). This CDR3 contains 13 residues. V was clipped by 5 bases and J by 10 bases; unmatched bases: 5. The CDR3 is CASSGQDWSPLHF. The DNA of the CDR3 is TGTGCCAGCAGCGGACAGGATTGGTCACCCCTCCACTTT.

DNA for the CDR3: TGTGCCAGTAAGTCACAGGGGGCGCAGAGTGGCTACACCTTC. Amino acid sequence: CASKSQGAQSGYTF. This sequence joins TRBV19 and TRBJ1-2, with TRBD1 identical over 9 bases. The CDR3 sequence is 14 residues long. Germline trimming cut 7 bases from V and 7 bases from J; bases unmatched to any gene: 10. Germline V gives CDR1 LNHDA, CDR2 SQIVND (reference sequence).

V usage is TRBV19 and J usage is TRBJ1-5; D remains unclear. CDR1 and CDR2 from the germline V gene are LNHDA and SQIVND (reference sequence). V shed 0 bases and J shed 6 bases, with 15 bases lying between them. CDR3 length equals 16 residues. CDR3: CASSIESNVAGQPQHF. The CDR3 DNA reads TGTGCCAGTAGTATAGAGAGCAATGTCGCTGGTCAGCCCCAGCATTTT.

This clone was observed once. The genes are TRBV5-4 and TRBJ1-6; 9 nucleotides line up with TRBD1. The V segment lost 4 bases and the J segment 6 bases; nucleotides outside the gene matches: 5. Per the germline V gene, CDR1 is SGHNT and CDR2 is YYREEE (reference sequence). The CDR3 is 15 residues long. This CDR3 reads CASSPDRGVNSPLHF. Here the CDR3 DNA reads TGTGCCAGCAGCCCGGACAGGGGCGTTAATTCACCCCTCCACTTT.